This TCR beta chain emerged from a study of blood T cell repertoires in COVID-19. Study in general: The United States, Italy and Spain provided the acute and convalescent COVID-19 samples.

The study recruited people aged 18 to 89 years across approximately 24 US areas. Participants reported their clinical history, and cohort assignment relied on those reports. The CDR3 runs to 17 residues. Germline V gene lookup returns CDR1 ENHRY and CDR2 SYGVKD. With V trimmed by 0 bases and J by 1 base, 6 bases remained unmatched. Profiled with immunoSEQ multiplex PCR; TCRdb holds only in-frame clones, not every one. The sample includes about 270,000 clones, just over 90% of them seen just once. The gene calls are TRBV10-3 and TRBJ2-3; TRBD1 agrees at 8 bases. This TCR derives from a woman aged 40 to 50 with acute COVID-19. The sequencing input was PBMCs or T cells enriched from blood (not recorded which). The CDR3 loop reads CAISESSQGARTDTQYF. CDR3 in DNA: TGTGCCATCAGTGAGTCGAGTCAGGGGGCCCGCACAGATACGCAGTATTTT.